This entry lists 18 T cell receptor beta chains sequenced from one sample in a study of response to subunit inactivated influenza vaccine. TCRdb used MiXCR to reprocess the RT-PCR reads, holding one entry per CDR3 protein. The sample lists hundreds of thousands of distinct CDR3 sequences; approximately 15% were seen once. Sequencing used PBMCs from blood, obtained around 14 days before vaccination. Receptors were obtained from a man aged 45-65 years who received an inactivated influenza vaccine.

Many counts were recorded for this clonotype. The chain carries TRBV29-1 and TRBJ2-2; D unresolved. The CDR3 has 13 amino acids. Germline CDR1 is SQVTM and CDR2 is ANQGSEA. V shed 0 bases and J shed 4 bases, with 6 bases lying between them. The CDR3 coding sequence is TGCAGCGTTGAAGATGACGGCACCGGGGAGCTGTTTTTT. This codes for CSVEDDGTGELFF.

The CDR3 sequence is CASSLEQGGEQYF. The CDR3 nucleotides read TGTGCCAGCAGTTTAGAACAGGGTGGAGAGCAGTACTTC. This chain uses TRBV12-3 or TRBV12-4 with TRBJ2-7; possibly TRBD1 for D (6 bases). Trimming shortened V by 1 base and J by 7 bases, and 11 bases separated the two germline ends. The CDR3 is 13 amino acids.

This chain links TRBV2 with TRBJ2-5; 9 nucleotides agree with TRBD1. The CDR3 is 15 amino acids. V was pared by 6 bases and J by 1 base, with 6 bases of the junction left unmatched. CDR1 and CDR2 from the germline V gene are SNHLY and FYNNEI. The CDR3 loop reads CASRAGTGPQETQYF. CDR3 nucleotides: TGTGCCAGCAGGGCCGGGACAGGGCCCCAAGAGACCCAGTACTTC.

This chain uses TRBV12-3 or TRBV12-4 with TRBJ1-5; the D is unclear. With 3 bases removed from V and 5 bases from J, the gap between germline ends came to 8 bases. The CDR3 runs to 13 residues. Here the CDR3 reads CASSLRQDQPQHF. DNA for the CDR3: TGTGCCAGCAGTTTGAGGCAAGATCAGCCCCAGCATTTT.

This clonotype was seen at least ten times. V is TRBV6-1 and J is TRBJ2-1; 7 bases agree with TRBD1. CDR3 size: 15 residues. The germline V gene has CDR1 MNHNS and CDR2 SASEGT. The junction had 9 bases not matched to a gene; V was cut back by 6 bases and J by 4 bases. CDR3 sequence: CASSLLDRTYNEQFF. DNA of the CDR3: TGTGCCAGCAGCCTCCTGGACAGGACATACAATGAGCAGTTCTTC.

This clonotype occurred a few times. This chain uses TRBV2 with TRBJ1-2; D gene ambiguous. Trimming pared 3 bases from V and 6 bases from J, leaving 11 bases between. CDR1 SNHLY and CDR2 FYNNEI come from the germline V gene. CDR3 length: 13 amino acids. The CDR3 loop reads CASSEGLLHGYTF. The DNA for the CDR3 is TGTGCCAGCAGTGAGGGATTACTCCATGGCTACACCTTC. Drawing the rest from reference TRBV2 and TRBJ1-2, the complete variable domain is EPEVTQTPSHQVTQMGQEVILRCVPISNHLYFYWYRQILGQKVEFLVSFYNNEISEKSEIFDDQFSVERPDGSNFTLKIRSTKLEDSAMYFCASSEGLLHGYTFGSGTRLTVV.

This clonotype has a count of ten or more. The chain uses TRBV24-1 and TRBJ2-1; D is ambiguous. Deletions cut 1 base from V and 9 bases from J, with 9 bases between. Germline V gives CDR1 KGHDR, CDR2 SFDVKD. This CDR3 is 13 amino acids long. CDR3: CATSDFQIGEQFF. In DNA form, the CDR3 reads TGTGCCACCAGTGATTTCCAGATCGGTGAGCAGTTCTTC.

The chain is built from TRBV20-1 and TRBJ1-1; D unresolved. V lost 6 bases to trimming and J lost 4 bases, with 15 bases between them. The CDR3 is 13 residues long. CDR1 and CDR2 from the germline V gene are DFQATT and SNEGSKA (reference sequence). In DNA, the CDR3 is TGCAGTGCCAAGGCTTATCCTGCCACTGAAGCTTTCTTT. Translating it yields CSAKAYPATEAFF.

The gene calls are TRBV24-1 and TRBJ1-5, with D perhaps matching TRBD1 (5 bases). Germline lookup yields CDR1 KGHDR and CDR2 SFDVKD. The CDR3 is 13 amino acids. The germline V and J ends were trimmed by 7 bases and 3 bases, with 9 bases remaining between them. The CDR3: CATSLDNNQPQHF. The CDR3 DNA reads TGTGCCACCAGCTTGGACAACAATCAGCCCCAGCATTTT.

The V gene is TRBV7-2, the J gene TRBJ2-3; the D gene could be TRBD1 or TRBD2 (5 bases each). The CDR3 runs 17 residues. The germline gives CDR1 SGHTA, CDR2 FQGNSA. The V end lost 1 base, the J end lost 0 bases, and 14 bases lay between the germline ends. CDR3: CASSLVGFGASTDTQYF. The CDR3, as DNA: TGTGCCAGCAGCTTAGTAGGATTCGGGGCCAGCACAGATACGCAGTATTTT.

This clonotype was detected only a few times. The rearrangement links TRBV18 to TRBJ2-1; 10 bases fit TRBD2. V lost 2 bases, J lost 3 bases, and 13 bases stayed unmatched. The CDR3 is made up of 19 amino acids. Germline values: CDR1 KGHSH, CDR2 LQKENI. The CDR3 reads CASSPRGGISSGGYNEQFF. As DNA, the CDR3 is TGTGCCAGCTCACCAAGAGGGGGCATTTCTAGCGGGGGCTACAATGAGCAGTTCTTC.

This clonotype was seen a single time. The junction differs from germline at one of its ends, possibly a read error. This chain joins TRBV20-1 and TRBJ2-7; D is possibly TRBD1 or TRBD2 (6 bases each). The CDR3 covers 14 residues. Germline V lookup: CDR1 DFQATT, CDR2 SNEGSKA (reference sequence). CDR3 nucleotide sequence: TGCAGTGCTAGAGATCTTACAGGGACGGGGGAGCAGCACTTC. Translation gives CSARDLTGTGEQHF.

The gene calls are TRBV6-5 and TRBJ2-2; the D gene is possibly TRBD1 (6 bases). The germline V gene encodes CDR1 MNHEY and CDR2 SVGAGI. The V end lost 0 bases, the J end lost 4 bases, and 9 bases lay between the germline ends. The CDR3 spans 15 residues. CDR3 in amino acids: CASSYSGQFTGELFF. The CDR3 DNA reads TGTGCCAGCAGTTACTCGGGACAATTCACCGGGGAGCTGTTTTTT.

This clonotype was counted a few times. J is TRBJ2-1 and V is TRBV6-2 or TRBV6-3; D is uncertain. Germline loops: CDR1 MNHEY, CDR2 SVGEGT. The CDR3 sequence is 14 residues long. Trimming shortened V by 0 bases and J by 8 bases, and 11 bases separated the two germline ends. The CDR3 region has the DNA TGTGCCAGCAGTTACTCGGTCCTGTCGGATGAGCAGTTCTTC. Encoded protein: CASSYSVLSDEQFF.

In DNA, the CDR3 is TGTGCCAGCAGCGCCACCTCAATCTCCTACAATGAGCAGTTCTTC. Protein: CASSATSISYNEQFF. The V call is TRBV7-9, the J call TRBJ2-1, with D unclear. Trimming removed 5 bases from V and 0 bases from J, with 11 bases in between. Germline lookup yields CDR1 SEHNR and CDR2 FQNEAQ (reference sequence). This CDR3 region has 15 residues.

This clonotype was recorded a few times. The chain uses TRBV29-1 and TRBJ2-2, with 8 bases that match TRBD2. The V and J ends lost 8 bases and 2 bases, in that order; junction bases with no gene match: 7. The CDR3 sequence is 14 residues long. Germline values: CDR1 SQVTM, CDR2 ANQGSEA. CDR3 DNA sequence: TGCAGCTCACGGGGGGGGGCAAACACCGGGGAGCTGTTTTTT. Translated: CSSRGGANTGELFF.

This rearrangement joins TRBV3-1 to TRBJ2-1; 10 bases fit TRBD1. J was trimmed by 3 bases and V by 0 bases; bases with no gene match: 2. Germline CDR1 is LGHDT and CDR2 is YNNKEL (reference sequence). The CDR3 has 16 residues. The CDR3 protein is CASSQEGTGVYNEQFF. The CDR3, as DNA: TGTGCCAGCAGCCAAGAAGGGACAGGGGTCTACAATGAGCAGTTCTTC.

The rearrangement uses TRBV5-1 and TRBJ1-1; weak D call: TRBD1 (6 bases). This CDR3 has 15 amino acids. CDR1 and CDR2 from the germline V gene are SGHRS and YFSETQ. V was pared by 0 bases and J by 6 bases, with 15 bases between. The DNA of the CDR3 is TGCGCCAGCAGCTTGGGCTCAGGGGTGATCGCTGAAGCTTTCTTT. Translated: CASSLGSGVIAEAFF.